This is a list of T cell receptor beta chains from one sample in a study of blood T cell repertoires in COVID-19. Clones were sequenced by immunoSEQ multiplex PCR, and TCRdb holds only the in-frame ones, with some missing. The table shows some 270,000 clones, with 88% occurring only once. The sequenced material came from PBMCs or T cells enriched from blood (not recorded which). These receptors were taken from a middle-aged woman who had been exposed to COVID-19. CDR3s include the opening cysteine and the closing phenylalanine or tryptophan. A D gene is named only where the DNA matches it firmly. Clone size is shown for a subset of rows, as once, few, many or a class of expanded clone.

DNA: TGTGCCAGCAGTTCCGGGACAGGGTGGTATGGCTACACCTTC
CDR3: CASSSGTGWYGYTF
D: TRBD1
V: TRBV6-5
size: NA
J: TRBJ1-2

DNA: TGTGCCAGTCGATTTTTACCAGGGGCAACTAATGAAAAACTGTTTTTT
CDR3: CASRFLPGATNEKLFF
D: NA
V: TRBV27
size: NA
J: TRBJ1-4

DNA: TGTGCCAGCAGCTTAGATGTTCGAGGGCCTGAAGCTTTCTTT
CDR3: CASSLDVRGPEAFF
D: NA
V: TRBV11-2
size: NA
J: TRBJ1-1

DNA: TGTGCCAGCAGCCCAGAGACAGCGTTCGAAAAACTGTTTTTT
CDR3: CASSPETAFEKLFF
D: NA
V: TRBV9
size: NA
J: TRBJ1-4

DNA: TGCGCCAGCACAGAAGGGGGCCGGGAGACCCAGTACTTC
CDR3: CASTEGGRETQYF
D: TRBD1
V: TRBV5-1
size: NA
J: TRBJ2-5

DNA: TGTGCCAGCCAGGTTCAGGGTATATCAGATACGCAGTATTTT
CDR3: CASQVQGISDTQYF
D: NA
V: TRBV2
size: NA
J: TRBJ2-3

DNA: TGTGCCAGCAGCTTCGCCGGTACAAGACTACCAACTAATGAAAAACTGTTTTTT
CDR3: CASSFAGTRLPTNEKLFF
D: NA
V: TRBV5-6
size: NA
J: TRBJ1-4

DNA: TGTGCCAGCAGTTACATGGAGTCTGGAAACACCATATATTTT
CDR3: CASSYMESGNTIYF
D: NA
V: TRBV6-2/TRBV6-3
size: few
J: TRBJ1-3

DNA: TGTGCCAGCAGAGATACAGCAGGGAGGGGCTACACCTTC
CDR3: CASRDTAGRGYTF
D: NA
V: TRBV28
size: NA
J: TRBJ1-2

DNA: TGTGCCAGCCAATCTAGCGGGAGACAAGAGACCCAGTACTTC
CDR3: CASQSSGRQETQYF
D: TRBD2
V: TRBV5-4
size: NA
J: TRBJ2-5

DNA: TGTGCCAGCGACCGGAGGGGTCAAGCCCAGCATTTT
CDR3: CASDRRGQAQHF
D: NA
V: TRBV28
size: NA
J: TRBJ1-5

DNA: TGTGCCAGCTCACCATGGGGGACAGGGAGTAACTATAATTCACCCCTCCACTTT
CDR3: CASSPWGTGSNYNSPLHF
D: TRBD1
V: TRBV18
size: once
J: TRBJ1-6

DNA: TGTGCCAGCAGCCAAGGAGGGCCGGGAGGGAGCAACAATGAGCAGTTCTTC
CDR3: CASSQGGPGGSNNEQFF
D: TRBD2
V: TRBV3-1/TRBV3-2
size: NA
J: TRBJ2-1

DNA: TGTGCCAGCAGTTCGACAGGGTTTAGGGCTGAAGCTTTCTTT
CDR3: CASSSTGFRAEAFF
D: TRBD1
V: TRBV27
size: NA
J: TRBJ1-1

DNA: TGTGCCAGCAGCCCCGGTTGGGGTGACGGGGCCCAGTACTTC
CDR3: CASSPGWGDGAQYF
D: NA
V: TRBV11-3
size: NA
J: TRBJ2-5

DNA: TGTGCCATCAGTGAGGGGACAGGGGAGGGCTACACCTTC
CDR3: CAISEGTGEGYTF
D: TRBD1
V: TRBV10-3
size: NA
J: TRBJ1-2

DNA: TGTGCCAGCAGCATTACAGGGGACGGCTACACCTTC
CDR3: CASSITGDGYTF
D: TRBD1
V: TRBV7-8
size: NA
J: TRBJ1-2

DNA: TGTGCCAGCAGTTCCTTCGGGGGTGTTGGCTATGGCTACACCTTC
CDR3: CASSSFGGVGYGYTF
D: NA
V: TRBV28
size: NA
J: TRBJ1-2

DNA: TGTGCCACCAGTGATGGGACAGGGGGTAATGAAAAACTGTTTTTT
CDR3: CATSDGTGGNEKLFF
D: TRBD1
V: TRBV24-1
size: NA
J: TRBJ1-4

DNA: TGTGCCAGCAGTTTCCATCCAACGGGGATATATGGCTACACCTTC
CDR3: CASSFHPTGIYGYTF
D: NA
V: TRBV28
size: NA
J: TRBJ1-2

DNA: TGTGCCATCAGTGACAGGGGATACCAGCCCCAGCATTTT
CDR3: CAISDRGYQPQHF
D: NA
V: TRBV10-3
size: NA
J: TRBJ1-5

DNA: TGTGCCAGCAGTTTCGTCGGGACTAGCGGGGGCAGAGGGACCCAGTACTTC
CDR3: CASSFVGTSGGRGTQYF
D: TRBD2
V: TRBV28
size: NA
J: TRBJ2-5

DNA: TGCGCCAGCAGCCAAGAACTAGCGGGGGGAAGCTACGAGCAGTACTTC
CDR3: CASSQELAGGSYEQYF
D: TRBD2
V: TRBV4-1
size: NA
J: TRBJ2-7

DNA: TGTGCCAGCAGCCGACCCGGGGGGCACTACGAGCAGTACTTC
CDR3: CASSRPGGHYEQYF
D: NA
V: TRBV11-2
size: NA
J: TRBJ2-7

DNA: TGTGCCAGCAGCCCCTGGACAGGGGGCGCGGGAGGCATTCAGTACTTC
CDR3: CASSPWTGGAGGIQYF
D: TRBD1
V: TRBV7-2
size: few
J: TRBJ2-4

DNA: TGTGCCAGCAGCAAACAACAGGGGTTAAATTCACCCCTCCACTTT
CDR3: CASSKQQGLNSPLHF
D: TRBD1
V: TRBV5-4
size: once
J: TRBJ1-6

DNA: TGTGCCAGTAGTCGCCCGGGACTAGGAGTGTCGGCCCAGTACTTC
CDR3: CASSRPGLGVSAQYF
D: TRBD2
V: TRBV19
size: NA
J: TRBJ2-5

DNA: TGTGCCAGCAGTTACGGGGCCTCTGGAAACACCATATATTTT
CDR3: CASSYGASGNTIYF
D: NA
V: TRBV6-5
size: NA
J: TRBJ1-3

DNA: TGTGCCAGCAGTGAAGTAGCGGGGAGCACAGATACGCAGTATTTT
CDR3: CASSEVAGSTDTQYF
D: TRBD2
V: TRBV25-1
size: NA
J: TRBJ2-3

DNA: TGTGCCATCAGTGAGTCGGACAGGAACCCCAATCAGCCCCAGCATTTT
CDR3: CAISESDRNPNQPQHF
D: TRBD1
V: TRBV10-3
size: NA
J: TRBJ1-5

DNA: TGTGCCAGCACGGAGGGTAATGAAAAACTGTTTTTT
CDR3: CASTEGNEKLFF
D: NA
V: TRBV12-3/TRBV12-4
size: once
J: TRBJ1-4

DNA: TGCAGCGCCGAAGGGAGTAATGGTGGCTACACCTTC
CDR3: CSAEGSNGGYTF
D: NA
V: TRBV29-1
size: few
J: TRBJ1-2

DNA: TGTGCCAGCAGCAAAGAGGACAGGCGGCTGTTTTTT
CDR3: CASSKEDRRLFF
D: NA
V: TRBV21-1
size: NA
J: TRBJ1-4

DNA: TGTGCCAGCTCTGCGGTGGGCACTAGCTCCTACGAGCAGTACTTC
CDR3: CASSAVGTSSYEQYF
D: NA
V: TRBV18
size: NA
J: TRBJ2-7

DNA: TGTGCCAGCAGGAACAGGGGCGCCTTGAACACTGAAGCTTTCTTT
CDR3: CASRNRGALNTEAFF
D: TRBD1
V: TRBV6-4
size: many
J: TRBJ1-1

DNA: TGTGCCAGTAGTATAGCGGCGGGGGGCACAGATACGCAGTATTTT
CDR3: CASSIAAGGTDTQYF
D: TRBD2
V: TRBV19
size: NA
J: TRBJ2-3

DNA: TGTGCCAGCAGGGGGACTCCGGGACAGGGGGCGAAAGAGGAAAAACTGTTTTTT
CDR3: CASRGTPGQGAKEEKLFF
D: TRBD1
V: TRBV28
size: NA
J: TRBJ1-4

DNA: TGTGCCAGCAAGGCGGACACCGGGGAGCTGTTTTTT
CDR3: CASKADTGELFF
D: NA
V: TRBV6-5
size: once
J: TRBJ2-2

DNA: TGCGCCAGCAGCCGCGGGACAGGGCAGTCTGGCTACACCTTC
CDR3: CASSRGTGQSGYTF
D: TRBD1
V: TRBV5-1
size: NA
J: TRBJ1-2

DNA: TGTGCCACCAGTGATTCAGGGTACAATCAGCCCCAGCATTTT
CDR3: CATSDSGYNQPQHF
D: NA
V: TRBV24-1
size: NA
J: TRBJ1-5

DNA: TGTGCCAGCAGCCCACAAAGCGGGACTAGCGTTAATGAGCAGTTCTTC
CDR3: CASSPQSGTSVNEQFF
D: TRBD2
V: TRBV7-3
size: NA
J: TRBJ2-1

DNA: TGTGCCAGCAGCTCGGCCCCGGGACAGGGGTACCAAGAGACCCAGTACTTC
CDR3: CASSSAPGQGYQETQYF
D: TRBD1
V: TRBV5-5
size: NA
J: TRBJ2-5

DNA: TGTGCCAGCAGCCAACTTACTGTAAACTATGGCTACACCTTC
CDR3: CASSQLTVNYGYTF
D: NA
V: TRBV3-1/TRBV3-2
size: NA
J: TRBJ1-2

DNA: TGTGCCTGGACACAGGGAGAATGGTCCGAAGCTTTCTTT
CDR3: CAWTQGEWSEAFF
D: NA
V: TRBV30
size: NA
J: TRBJ1-1

DNA: TGTGCCAGCAGCTTAATTCATACGGATGAGCAGTTCTTC
CDR3: CASSLIHTDEQFF
D: NA
V: TRBV7-3
size: NA
J: TRBJ2-1

DNA: TGTGCCAGCAGTTTACCCACAGGGCGAAGGCACACCTTC
CDR3: CASSLPTGRRHTF
D: NA
V: TRBV12-3/TRBV12-4
size: NA
J: TRBJ1-2

DNA: TGTGCCAGCAGTTTAAGGTACAGGGGGGGCAATCAGCCCCAGCATTTT
CDR3: CASSLRYRGGNQPQHF
D: TRBD1
V: TRBV27
size: NA
J: TRBJ1-5

DNA: TGTGCCAGCAGTTCATCCTACGAGCAGTACTTC
CDR3: CASSSSYEQYF
D: NA
V: TRBV28
size: NA
J: TRBJ2-7

DNA: TGTGCCAGCAGCTTAGACGGAGCATCATTCTATGGCTACACCTTC
CDR3: CASSLDGASFYGYTF
D: NA
V: TRBV7-2
size: NA
J: TRBJ1-2

DNA: TGTGCCAGCAGCCACTACGTTACCGGGACTAGTTCCTACGAGCAGTACTTC
CDR3: CASSHYVTGTSSYEQYF
D: TRBD2
V: TRBV3-1/TRBV3-2
size: NA
J: TRBJ2-7

DNA: TGCGCCAGCAGCCAACCCAGGACGGGAAATTCACCCCTCCACTTT
CDR3: CASSQPRTGNSPLHF
D: NA
V: TRBV4-1
size: NA
J: TRBJ1-6

DNA: TGTGCCAGCAGCCGACAATTTCAGCCCCAGCATTTT
CDR3: CASSRQFQPQHF
D: NA
V: TRBV6-5
size: NA
J: TRBJ1-5

DNA: TGTGCCAGCAGTTTCATCTCTGGGGCCAACGTCCTGACTTTC
CDR3: CASSFISGANVLTF
D: NA
V: TRBV27
size: NA
J: TRBJ2-6

DNA: TGTGCTAGCAGCGGGGGGACTGGCTCCTACAATGAGCAGTTCTTC
CDR3: CASSGGTGSYNEQFF
D: TRBD2
V: TRBV7-7
size: NA
J: TRBJ2-1

DNA: TGTGCCTGGAACAGACAGCCGGAAGCTTTCTTT
CDR3: CAWNRQPEAFF
D: NA
V: TRBV30
size: NA
J: TRBJ1-1